These 14 T cell receptor beta chains share one sample of origin, sequenced in a study of T-cell reconstitution after alpha-beta-depleted transplantation in children. Unique molecular identifiers featured in how the TCRbeta library was prepared. TCRdb passed the PCR reads through MiXCR, listing each CDR3 protein once. The sample yields 200,000 or so distinct CDR3 sequences, just under 6.5% seen once. The material sequenced was PBMCs, taken before TCRalphabeta/CD19-depleted stem cell transplant. These receptor sequences come from a girl less than two years old with combined immunodeficiency, due to receive a stem cell transplant.

Worth noting for this clonotype: This may be a read error: a much more frequent sequence differs by one nucleotide. This sequence joins TRBV9 and TRBJ2-3; possible D gene TRBD2, 7 bases. Germline V gives CDR1 SGDLS, CDR2 YYNGEE. This CDR3 has 14 residues. In nucleotides, the CDR3 is TGTGCCAGCAGCGTAGGGGGGGGCACATATACGCAGTATTTT. Translation: CASSVGGGTYTQYF.

This clonotype occurred many times. The V gene is TRBV29-1, the J gene TRBJ1-1; tentative D call: TRBD1 (6 bases). This CDR3 comprises 14 residues. Germline V lookup: CDR1 SQVTM, CDR2 ANQGSEA. Trimming took off 2 bases at V and 5 bases at J, with 15 bases between the two ends. CDR3 in amino acids: CSVENRGRSTEAFF. The CDR3 DNA sequence: TGCAGCGTTGAAAATCGGGGGCGGTCGACTGAAGCTTTCTTT.

This clonotype came up many times. The V and J genes are TRBV9 and TRBJ2-1; 8 nucleotides match TRBD2. The ends lost 4 bases at V and 8 bases at J; junction bases unmatched: 11. CDR3 length: 15 amino acids. From germline, CDR1 is SGDLS and CDR2 YYNGEE. CDR3 sequence reads: CASSRDGGASDEQFF. CDR3 nucleotide sequence: TGTGCCAGCAGCAGAGACGGGGGGGCTTCGGATGAGCAGTTCTTC. The whole variable domain, remainder taken from reference TRBV9 and TRBJ2-1, is DSGVTQTPKHLITATGQRVTLRCSPRSGDLSVYWYQQSLDQGLQFLIQYYNGEERAKGNILERFSAQQFPDLHSELNLSSLELGDSALYFCASSRDGGASDEQFFGPGTRLTVL.

This clonotype showed up many times. The chain uses TRBV6-1 and TRBJ2-1; no clear D. This CDR3 comprises 15 residues. In germline, CDR1 is MNHNS, CDR2 SASEGT. Trimming shortened V by 6 bases and J by 0 bases, and 12 bases separated the two germline ends. CDR3 DNA sequence: TGTGCCAGCAGAAGCCGGCTTGGCTCCTACAATGAGCAGTTCTTC. Its protein is CASRSRLGSYNEQFF.

This clonotype was recorded at least ten times. The rearrangement uses TRBV5-1 and TRBJ1-1; D ambiguous. The CDR3 totals 15 residues. Trimming removed 1 base at V and 0 bases at J, with 10 bases between. CDR1 is SGHRS, CDR2 YFSETQ, per germline. This CDR3 reads CASSLSPSLNTEAFF. Written as DNA, the CDR3 is TGCGCCAGCAGCTTGTCGCCCTCCCTGAACACTGAAGCTTTCTTT. The full variable domain, its missing parts supplied by reference TRBV5-1 and TRBJ1-1, is KAGVTQTPRYLIKTRGQQVTLSCSPISGHRSVSWYQQTPGQGLQFLFEYFSETQRNKGNFPGRFSGRQFSNSRSEMNVSTLELGDSALYLCASSLSPSLNTEAFFGQGTRLTVV.

This clonotype was counted many times. V gene TRBV12-3 or TRBV12-4 combines with J gene TRBJ2-3; possibly TRBD1 for D (6 bases). Trimming took 5 bases from V and 3 from J, leaving 15 bases between them. The CDR3 contains 15 residues. The DNA of the CDR3 is TGTGCCAGCAGTCCCTCACAACAGGGAACAGATACGCAGTATTTT. Residues: CASSPSQQGTDTQYF.

In this sample, this clonotype turned up many times. The rearrangement uses TRBV6-5 and TRBJ1-1, with 12 bases aligning to TRBD1. The V gene end was trimmed by 4 bases and the J gene end by 3 bases; junction bases not matched to a gene: 3. This CDR3 has 15 residues. Germline CDR1 is MNHEY and CDR2 is SVGAGI. CDR3 DNA sequence: TGTGCCAGCAGTTTCGGGACAGGGGGCCACACTGAAGCTTTCTTT. Amino acid sequence: CASSFGTGGHTEAFF.

This clonotype has ten or more counts. The genes are TRBV10-3 and TRBJ2-5, with D unclear. The CDR3 runs to 14 residues. V was cut by 3 bases and J by 1 base, with 9 bases left in between. Germline V gene sequence: CDR1 ENHRY, CDR2 SYGVKD. CDR3 sequence: CAISDGQSQETQYF. For the CDR3, the DNA is TGTGCCATCAGTGACGGGCAGTCCCAAGAGACCCAGTACTTC.

This clonotype was detected many times. This CDR3 reads CASSAPVLGTSGRGEYNEQFF. In DNA form, the CDR3 reads TGTGCCAGCAGCGCCCCGGTGCTGGGGACTAGCGGGAGGGGAGAGTACAATGAGCAGTTCTTC. This chain uses TRBV9 with TRBJ2-1; 16 nucleotides agree with TRBD2. The CDR3 spans 21 residues. V trimming: 3 bases; J trimming: 4 bases; junction bases outside the gene matches: 16. Germline V gene sequence: CDR1 SGDLS, CDR2 YYNGEE.

This clonotype was seen ten or more times. The chain carries TRBV12-3 or TRBV12-4 and TRBJ1-5, with 9 bases aligning to TRBD1. There are 17 residues in the CDR3. Trimming at V came to 2 bases and at J to 4 bases, leaving 9 bases not matched to a gene. CDR3 residues: CASSLWTGDPLNQPQHF. The CDR3 nucleotides read TGTGCCAGCAGTTTATGGACAGGGGACCCTCTTAATCAGCCCCAGCATTTT.

The chain has TRBV7-2 and TRBJ2-7; no clear D gene. Germline CDR1 reads SGHTA; CDR2 reads FQGNSA. This CDR3 contains 14 residues. Trimming took 1 base from V and 1 from J, leaving 8 bases between them. In nucleotides, the CDR3 is TGTGCCAGCAGCTTAGTCGACGGATCCTACGAGCAGTACTTC. Translation gives CASSLVDGSYEQYF.

Ten or more counts support this clonotype. This chain joins TRBV4-2 and TRBJ2-1, with 11 bases aligning to TRBD2. Germline CDR1 reads LGHNA; CDR2 reads YNFKEQ. The CDR3 runs 21 residues. Unmatched junction bases numbered 17, after V lost 4 bases and J lost 0 bases. CDR3 sequence: CASSPHGGTSGYTSSYNEQFF. CDR3 nucleotides: TGTGCCAGCAGCCCACACGGGGGGACTAGCGGCTATACCAGCTCCTACAATGAGCAGTTCTTC.

The V and J genes are TRBV28 and TRBJ2-3, with D possibly called TRBD1 or TRBD2 (5 bases each). The CDR3 has 16 amino acids. CDR1 is MDHEN and CDR2 is SYDVKM in the germline V gene. Between the trimmed V and J ends, which lost 2 bases and 2 bases, there was a span of 14 bases. This CDR3 reads CASSLVGEGATDTQYF. In DNA form, the CDR3 reads TGTGCCAGCAGTTTAGTCGGGGAAGGGGCCACAGATACGCAGTATTTT.

This clonotype appeared many times. The V and J genes are TRBV5-5 and TRBJ2-5; no clear D gene. The germline gives CDR1 SGHKS, CDR2 YYEKEE (reference sequence). The V and J ends lost 2 bases and 2 bases respectively, with 10 bases between them. The CDR3 is 14 residues long. The CDR3 nucleotides read TGTGCCAGCAGCTTCATTTATATACAAGAGACCCAGTACTTC. This sequence encodes CASSFIYIQETQYF.